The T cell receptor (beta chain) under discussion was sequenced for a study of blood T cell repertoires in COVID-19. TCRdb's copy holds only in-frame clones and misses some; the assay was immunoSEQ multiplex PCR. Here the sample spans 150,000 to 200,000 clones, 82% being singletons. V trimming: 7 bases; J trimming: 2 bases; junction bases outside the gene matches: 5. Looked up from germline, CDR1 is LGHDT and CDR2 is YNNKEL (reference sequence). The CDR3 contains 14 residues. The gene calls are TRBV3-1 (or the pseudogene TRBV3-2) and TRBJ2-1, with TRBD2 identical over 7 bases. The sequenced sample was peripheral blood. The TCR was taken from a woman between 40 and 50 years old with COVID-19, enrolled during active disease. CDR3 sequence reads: CASTGTNAYNEQFF. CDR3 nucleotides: TGTGCCAGCACCGGGACTAACGCCTACAATGAGCAGTTCTTC.